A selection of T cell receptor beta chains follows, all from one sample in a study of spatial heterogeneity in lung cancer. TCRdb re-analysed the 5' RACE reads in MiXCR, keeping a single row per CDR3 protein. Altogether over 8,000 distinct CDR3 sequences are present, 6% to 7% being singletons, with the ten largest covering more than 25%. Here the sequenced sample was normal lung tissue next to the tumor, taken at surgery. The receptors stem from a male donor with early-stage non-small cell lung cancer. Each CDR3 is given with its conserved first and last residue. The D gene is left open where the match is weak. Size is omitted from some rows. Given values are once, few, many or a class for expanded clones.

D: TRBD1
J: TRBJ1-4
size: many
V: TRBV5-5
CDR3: CASSLGRDSMTQLFF
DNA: TGTGCCAGCAGCCTTGGTCGGGACAGTATGACCCAACTGTTTTTT

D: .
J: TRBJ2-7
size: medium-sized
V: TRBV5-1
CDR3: CASSSDPGVGGQYF
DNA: TGCGCCAGCAGCTCGGACCCGGGTGTAGGCGGGCAGTACTTC

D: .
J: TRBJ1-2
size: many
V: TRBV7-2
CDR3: CASSLGVLVAGDGYTF
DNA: TGTGCCAGCAGCTTAGGAGTTCTTGTGGCAGGGGATGGCTACACCTTC

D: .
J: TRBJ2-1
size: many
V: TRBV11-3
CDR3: CASSFGGRTVNEQFF
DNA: TGTGCCAGCAGCTTTGGGGGGAGAACTGTTAATGAGCAGTTCTTC

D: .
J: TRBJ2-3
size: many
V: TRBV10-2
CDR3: CASSESSGGTDTQYF
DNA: TGCGCCAGCAGTGAGAGTTCGGGAGGCACAGATACGCAGTATTTT

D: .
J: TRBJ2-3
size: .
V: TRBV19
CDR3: CASRVKGDTDTQYF
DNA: TGTGCCAGTAGAGTCAAGGGGGACACAGATACGCAGTATTTT

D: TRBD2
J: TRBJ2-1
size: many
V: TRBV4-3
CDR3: CASSQDPGTSGRTRGGEQFF
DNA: TGCGCCAGCAGCCAAGATCCCGGGACTAGCGGGAGAACTCGTGGCGGTGAGCAGTTCTTC

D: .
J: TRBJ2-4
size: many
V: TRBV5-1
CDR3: CASSLALLTGEKNIQYF
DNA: TGCGCCAGCAGCTTGGCCCTCCTTACAGGCGAAAAAAACATTCAGTACTTC

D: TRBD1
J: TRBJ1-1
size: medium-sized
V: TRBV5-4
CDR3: CASSPQGALTEAFF
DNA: TGTGCCAGCAGCCCACAGGGGGCATTAACTGAAGCTTTCTTT

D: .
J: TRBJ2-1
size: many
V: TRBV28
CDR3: CASSLGDRWGGEQFF
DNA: TGTGCCAGCAGTTTAGGCGACAGGTGGGGGGGTGAGCAGTTCTTC